This record concerns one T cell receptor (beta chain) sequence. Trimming at V came to 3 bases and at J to 2 bases, leaving 4 bases not matched to a gene. CDR1 SNHLY and CDR2 FYNNEI come from the germline V gene. This CDR3 comprises 14 residues. Sequenced by immunoSEQ multiplex PCR; TCRdb stores in-frame clones only, minus some. Among about 21,000 clones listed, 60% to 85% were seen once. This specimen belongs to a study of early stage breast cancer tumors. Overall study context: Around 10-fold was the mean read coverage per sample.

Sequencing was done on a sample of blood. The J gene is TRBJ2-7, the V gene TRBV2, with TRBD1 identical over 7 bases. This clonotype was sampled from a person aged 55 to 70 with breast cancer. CDR3 in DNA: TGTGCCAGCAGTGAGTGGACAGGCGCCTACGAGCAGTACTTC. It codes for CASSEWTGAYEQYF.